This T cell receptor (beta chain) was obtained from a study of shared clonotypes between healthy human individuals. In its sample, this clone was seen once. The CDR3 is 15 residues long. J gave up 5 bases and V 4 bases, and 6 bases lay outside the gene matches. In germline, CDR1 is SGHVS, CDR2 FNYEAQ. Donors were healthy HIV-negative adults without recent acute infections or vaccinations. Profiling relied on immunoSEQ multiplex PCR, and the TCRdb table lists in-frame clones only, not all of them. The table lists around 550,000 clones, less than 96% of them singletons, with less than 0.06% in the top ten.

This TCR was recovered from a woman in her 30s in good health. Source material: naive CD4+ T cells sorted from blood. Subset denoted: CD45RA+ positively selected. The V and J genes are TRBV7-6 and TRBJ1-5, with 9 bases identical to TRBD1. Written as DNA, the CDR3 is TGTGCCAGCAGCTCCGGGACAGGGCCCCATCAGCCCCAGCATTTT. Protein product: CASSSGTGPHQPQHF.